This T cell receptor beta chain came from a study of T-cell reconstitution after alpha-beta-depleted transplantation in children. This clonotype was detected once. The CDR3 spans 14 residues. After removal of 8 bases from V and 5 bases from J, the junction contained 11 bases not matched to a gene. During its preparation, the TCRbeta library received unique molecular identifiers. In TCRdb, the PCR reads were re-called with MiXCR into one record per CDR3 protein. This repertoire shows hundreds of thousands of distinct CDR3 sequences, around 16% found once; its top ten account for roughly 27%. The receptor was derived from a boy younger than two who had a stem cell transplant for Wiskott-Aldrich syndrome, so the T cells may come from the graft donor. V and J are TRBV12-3 or TRBV12-4 and TRBJ2-5; TRBD2 matches 7 bases. Sequencing was performed on PBMCs, mostly from graft donor cells, taken 360 days after TCRalphabeta/CD19-depleted stem cell transplant. CDR3 in amino acids: CASQSSGRAETQYF. CDR3 bases: TGTGCCAGCCAGTCTAGCGGAAGAGCGGAGACCCAGTACTTC.